These T cell receptor beta chains were read from a single sample in a study of cytomegalovirus exposure and HLA in healthy donors. Clones were read by immunoSEQ multiplex PCR, and TCRdb kept only the in-frame ones, dropping some. The sample shows more than 90,000 clones, approximately 69% of them seen only once. The sample taken for sequencing was PBMCs. The source of these receptors is a woman aged 45-65 years in good health and CMV-seropositive. Each CDR3 is given with its conserved first and last residue. The order of the fields is CDR3 DNA, CDR3 protein, V gene, D gene, clone size, J gene. The D gene is left open where the match is weak. Size is omitted from some rows. Given values are once, few, many or a class for expanded clones.

DNA: TGCGCCAGCAGCCGAAGGACTAGCGGGGGGTCTAACACCGGGGAGCTGTTTTTT; CDR3: CASSRRTSGGSNTGELFF; V: TRBV4-3; D: TRBD2; size: -; J: TRBJ2-2
DNA: TGTGCCAGCAGTTTTAGACAGCCTAGTTATGGCTACACCTTC; CDR3: CASSFRQPSYGYTF; V: TRBV6-5; D: -; size: -; J: TRBJ1-2
DNA: TGTGCCAGCACCAGGAGGGGAATGAACACTGAAGCTTTCTTT; CDR3: CASTRRGMNTEAFF; V: TRBV27; D: -; size: -; J: TRBJ1-1
DNA: TGTGCCAGCAGCGGACAGGGAGACATGAACACTGAAGCTTTCTTT; CDR3: CASSGQGDMNTEAFF; V: TRBV6-6; D: TRBD1; size: once; J: TRBJ1-1
DNA: TGCGCCAGCAGCCAAGAGATCATGAGGGAAAAACTGTTTTTT; CDR3: CASSQEIMREKLFF; V: TRBV4-3; D: -; size: -; J: TRBJ1-4
DNA: TGTGCCAGCAGCCATGGACTAGCGGCGAACACCGGGGAGCTGTTTTTT; CDR3: CASSHGLAANTGELFF; V: TRBV7-7; D: TRBD2; size: -; J: TRBJ2-2
DNA: TGTGCCAGCAGTCCCGCCTACTACGAGCAGTACTTC; CDR3: CASSPAYYEQYF; V: TRBV28; D: -; size: -; J: TRBJ2-7
DNA: TGTGCCAGCAGTTATCGCGTCAATAACTATGGCTACACCTTC; CDR3: CASSYRVNNYGYTF; V: TRBV6-5; D: -; size: -; J: TRBJ1-2
DNA: TGTGCCAGTAGTAGGATACCGGGACAGGGATTATACGAGCAGTACTTC; CDR3: CASSRIPGQGLYEQYF; V: TRBV19; D: TRBD1; size: few; J: TRBJ2-7
DNA: TGTGCCAGCAGTTCACAGGGGTATAAGGCCTACGAGCAGTACTTC; CDR3: CASSSQGYKAYEQYF; V: TRBV27; D: TRBD1; size: -; J: TRBJ2-7
DNA: TGTGCCAGCAGAGAGACACCCTATAGCAATCAGCCCCAGCATTTT; CDR3: CASRETPYSNQPQHF; V: TRBV6-1; D: -; size: -; J: TRBJ1-5
DNA: TGTGCCAGCAGCGTCGCACTAAACGAGCAGTACTTC; CDR3: CASSVALNEQYF; V: TRBV7-8; D: -; size: -; J: TRBJ2-7
DNA: TGTGCCAGCAGCGCGGATGCGGGTCGGGGCAATCAGCCCCAGCATTTT; CDR3: CASSADAGRGNQPQHF; V: TRBV9; D: -; size: -; J: TRBJ1-5
DNA: TGTGCCAGCAGCTTGGCAGGGAACACTGAAGCTTTCTTT; CDR3: CASSLAGNTEAFF; V: TRBV7-9; D: -; size: once; J: TRBJ1-1
DNA: TGTGCCAGCAGCTTACAGGGAGTCGGTAGGTCCCTCCACTTT; CDR3: CASSLQGVGRSLHF; V: TRBV5-8; D: -; size: -; J: TRBJ1-6
DNA: TGTGCCAGCAGTCAGACGACAGTCTCTAACTATGGCTACACCTTC; CDR3: CASSQTTVSNYGYTF; V: TRBV28; D: -; size: -; J: TRBJ1-2
DNA: TGCGCCAGCAGCGGAGGACAGGGAACACACACAGATACGCAGTATTTT; CDR3: CASSGGQGTHTDTQYF; V: TRBV10-2; D: TRBD1; size: -; J: TRBJ2-3
DNA: TGTGCCAGCTCACCAAGGCCCGGGGGGTATGGCTACACCTTC; CDR3: CASSPRPGGYGYTF; V: TRBV18; D: -; size: -; J: TRBJ1-2
DNA: TGTGCCAGCAGTGGTGGGGCGGGGGGGGATACGCAGTATTTT; CDR3: CASSGGAGGDTQYF; V: TRBV2; D: TRBD2; size: -; J: TRBJ2-3
DNA: TGTGCCAGCAGTGAAACCTTACATCTCATTTGGGGGCGCGATGGCTACACCTTC; CDR3: CASSETLHLIWGRDGYTF; V: TRBV6-1; D: -; size: -; J: TRBJ1-2
DNA: TGCGCCAGCAGCCTAGCGGGGAGCCGTAGCACAGATACGCAGTATTTT; CDR3: CASSLAGSRSTDTQYF; V: TRBV5-1; D: TRBD2; size: -; J: TRBJ2-3
DNA: TGTGCCTGGAAACTTGGGACAGCGAACACTGAAGCTTTCTTT; CDR3: CAWKLGTANTEAFF; V: TRBV30; D: TRBD1; size: -; J: TRBJ1-1
DNA: TGTGCCTGGAGTAAGGGGGTCCTGGATCAGCCCCAGCATTTT; CDR3: CAWSKGVLDQPQHF; V: TRBV30; D: -; size: once; J: TRBJ1-5
DNA: TGTGCCAGCAGTCTCTCGACAGGGAATACGCAGTATTTT; CDR3: CASSLSTGNTQYF; V: TRBV27; D: TRBD1; size: few; J: TRBJ2-3
DNA: TGCGCCAGCAGCTTCCCTCGTTTGAGCGGGAGTGGCACCGGGGAGCTGTTTTTT; CDR3: CASSFPRLSGSGTGELFF; V: TRBV5-1; D: TRBD2; size: -; J: TRBJ2-2
DNA: TGTGCCAGCAGCGTGGGACTTGATGAAAAACTGTTTTTT; CDR3: CASSVGLDEKLFF; V: TRBV5-4; D: -; size: -; J: TRBJ1-4
DNA: TGTGCCTGGAGTGTACGTGGTGCTTCAAACGAGCAGTACTTC; CDR3: CAWSVRGASNEQYF; V: TRBV30; D: -; size: -; J: TRBJ2-7
DNA: TGTGCCAGCCGGACAGGGCTGAACACTGAAGCTTTCTTT; CDR3: CASRTGLNTEAFF; V: TRBV2; D: TRBD1; size: -; J: TRBJ1-1
DNA: TGTGCCAGTTGGGGGGTGGGACTACTTCCAGAGACCCAGTACTTC; CDR3: CASWGVGLLPETQYF; V: TRBV2; D: TRBD2; size: -; J: TRBJ2-5
DNA: TGTGCCAGCAGTCACCGACAGGGACGGGACTACGAGCAGTACTTC; CDR3: CASSHRQGRDYEQYF; V: TRBV6-6; D: TRBD1; size: -; J: TRBJ2-7
DNA: TGTGCCAGCAGCTTATATATGACAGACGACGAGCAGTACTTC; CDR3: CASSLYMTDDEQYF; V: TRBV7-9; D: -; size: -; J: TRBJ2-7
DNA: TGTGCCAGCAGTTTACTACAGAACGGGGAGCTGTTTTTT; CDR3: CASSLLQNGELFF; V: TRBV28; D: -; size: -; J: TRBJ2-2
DNA: TGTGCCAGCAGATTAGGACAGTACAATGAGCAGTTCTTC; CDR3: CASRLGQYNEQFF; V: TRBV7-2; D: -; size: -; J: TRBJ2-1
DNA: TGTGCCAGCAGTGAAAGACAGGGCTATGGCTACACCTTC; CDR3: CASSERQGYGYTF; V: TRBV6-1; D: TRBD1; size: -; J: TRBJ1-2
DNA: TGTGCCAGCAGTGGACTAACCCGGATTTCGAACACCGGGGAGCTGTTTTTT; CDR3: CASSGLTRISNTGELFF; V: TRBV6-1; D: -; size: -; J: TRBJ2-2
DNA: TGTGCCAGCAGCGTAGGAGGACCAGGGAACTCCTACGAGCAGTACTTC; CDR3: CASSVGGPGNSYEQYF; V: TRBV9; D: -; size: -; J: TRBJ2-7
DNA: TGCAGCGTTTTGACAGGGGCTAGCACAGATACGCAGTATTTT; CDR3: CSVLTGASTDTQYF; V: TRBV29-1; D: TRBD1; size: few; J: TRBJ2-3
DNA: TGTGCCAGCAGCCCCGACAGCTCTGGAAACACCATATATTTT; CDR3: CASSPDSSGNTIYF; V: TRBV4-2; D: -; size: -; J: TRBJ1-3
DNA: TGTGCCAGCAGTTACCTGAGCCGGGACAAGGGGGCCCTCCACTTT; CDR3: CASSYLSRDKGALHF; V: TRBV6-5; D: -; size: -; J: TRBJ1-6
DNA: TGCGCCAGCAGCCTCGGGGAGGTCAATCAGCCCCAGCATTTT; CDR3: CASSLGEVNQPQHF; V: TRBV5-1; D: -; size: -; J: TRBJ1-5
DNA: TGTGCCAGCAGCGGGCGAAACGGGGGAGGAGAGCAGTACTTC; CDR3: CASSGRNGGGEQYF; V: TRBV9; D: -; size: -; J: TRBJ2-7
DNA: TGCAGTGCCCTATATGAAAAACTGTTTTTT; CDR3: CSALYEKLFF; V: TRBV20-1; D: -; size: -; J: TRBJ1-4
DNA: TGCGCCAGCAGCCAAGCAGGCCCAGCCTATGGCTACACCTTC; CDR3: CASSQAGPAYGYTF; V: TRBV4-3; D: -; size: -; J: TRBJ1-2
DNA: TGTGCCGGCAGCTTAGGCCCTAGCGGGAGCCACGAGACCCAGTACTTC; CDR3: CAGSLGPSGSHETQYF; V: TRBV7-9; D: TRBD2; size: -; J: TRBJ2-5
DNA: TGTGCCAGCAGTACAAACAGGGTCGAGCCCCAGCATTTT; CDR3: CASSTNRVEPQHF; V: TRBV7-2; D: -; size: -; J: TRBJ1-5
DNA: TGTGCCTGGAGTGTTCCAGGGTCGTGGGGAAACACCATATATTTT; CDR3: CAWSVPGSWGNTIYF; V: TRBV30; D: -; size: -; J: TRBJ1-3
DNA: TGTGCCTTAGAGCGGGGGGTAACCTACGAGCAGTACTTC; CDR3: CALERGVTYEQYF; V: TRBV30; D: TRBD2; size: -; J: TRBJ2-7
DNA: TGTGCCAGCAGTGATATCGGACAGGGGGCGAATGAGCAGTTCTTC; CDR3: CASSDIGQGANEQFF; V: TRBV2; D: TRBD1; size: medium-sized; J: TRBJ2-1
DNA: TGTGCCAGCAGCAAAGCTTGGACAGGGGGGGAGATGATCTCCTACAATGAGCAGTTCTTC; CDR3: CASSKAWTGGEMISYNEQFF; V: TRBV21-1; D: -; size: -; J: TRBJ2-1
DNA: TGTGCCAGCAGCTTAGTAGGACAGGGAGGCACTGAAGCTTTCTTT; CDR3: CASSLVGQGGTEAFF; V: TRBV5-4; D: TRBD1; size: -; J: TRBJ1-1
DNA: TGTGCCAGTACTAGACTAGCGGGAGTGTTAGATACGCAGTATTTT; CDR3: CASTRLAGVLDTQYF; V: TRBV19; D: TRBD2; size: -; J: TRBJ2-3
DNA: TGTGCCAGCAGCTTAAGACAGGGGAACACTGAAGCTTTCTTT; CDR3: CASSLRQGNTEAFF; V: TRBV13; D: TRBD1; size: -; J: TRBJ1-1
DNA: TGCAGTGCTACCCGGGACAGAAAATATTTT; CDR3: CSATRDRKYF; V: TRBV20-1; D: TRBD1; size: -; J: TRBJ2-3
DNA: TGTGCCAGTAGTATCCAGGGTCCCGGGGCCAACGTCCTGACTTTC; CDR3: CASSIQGPGANVLTF; V: TRBV19; D: -; size: -; J: TRBJ2-6
DNA: TGTGCCAGCAGCTTGGCCGGGTCATCAACGGGGGAGCTGTTTTTT; CDR3: CASSLAGSSTGELFF; V: TRBV5-6; D: -; size: few; J: TRBJ2-2